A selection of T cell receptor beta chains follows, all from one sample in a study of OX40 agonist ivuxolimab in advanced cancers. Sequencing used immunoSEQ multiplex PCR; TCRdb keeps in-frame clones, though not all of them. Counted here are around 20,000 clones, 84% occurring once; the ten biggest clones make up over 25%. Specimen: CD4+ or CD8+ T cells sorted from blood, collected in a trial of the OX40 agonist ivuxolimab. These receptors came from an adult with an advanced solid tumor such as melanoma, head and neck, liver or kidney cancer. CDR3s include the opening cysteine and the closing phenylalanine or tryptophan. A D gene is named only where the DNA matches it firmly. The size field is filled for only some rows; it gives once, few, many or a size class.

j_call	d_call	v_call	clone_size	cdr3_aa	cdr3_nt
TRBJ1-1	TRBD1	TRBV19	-	CASSGTVRLGGEAFF	TGTGCCAGTAGTGGGACAGTCAGACTTGGGGGTGAAGCTTTCTTT
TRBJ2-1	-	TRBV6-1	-	CASSERVTYNEQFF	TGTGCCAGCAGTGAAAGGGTTACCTACAATGAGCAGTTCTTC
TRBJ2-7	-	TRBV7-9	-	CASVDRKSRYF	TGTGCCAGCGTCGACAGGAAAAGTCGGTACTTC
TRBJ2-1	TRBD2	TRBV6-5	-	CASSYGRGASYNEQFF	TGTGCCAGCAGTTACGGGCGGGGGGCTTCCTACAATGAGCAGTTCTTC
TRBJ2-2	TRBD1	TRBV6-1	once	CASSDRQGAWTGELFF	TGTGCCAGCAGTGATCGACAGGGGGCTTGGACCGGGGAGCTGTTTTTT
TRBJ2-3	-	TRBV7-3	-	CASSPLGGGDTQYF	TGTGCCAGCAGCCCTCTAGGGGGAGGGGATACGCAGTATTTT
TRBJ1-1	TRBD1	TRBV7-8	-	CASSLAAGQGGNTEAFF	TGTGCCAGCAGCTTAGCTGCCGGACAGGGGGGGAACACTGAAGCTTTCTTT
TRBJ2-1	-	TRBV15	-	CATSRDLGVSSYNEQFF	TGTGCCACCAGCAGAGATCTAGGCGTTAGCTCCTACAATGAGCAGTTCTTC
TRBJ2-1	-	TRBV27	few	CASSRPPNEQFF	TGTGCCAGCAGTCGGCCCCCCAATGAGCAGTTCTTC
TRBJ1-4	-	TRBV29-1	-	CSVRATSNEKLFF	TGCAGCGTGCGAGCGACTTCTAATGAAAAACTGTTTTTT
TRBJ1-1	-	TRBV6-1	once	CASEAGQTEAFF	TGTGCATCCGAGGCAGGGCAAACTGAAGCTTTCTTT